Listed here are 5 T cell receptor beta chains from one sample, sequenced in a study of OX40 agonist ivuxolimab in advanced cancers. Data came from immunoSEQ multiplex PCR; TCRdb stores just in-frame clones and leaves some out. The table lists tens of thousands of clones, about nine tenths of them singletons, with about 8.2% in the top ten. Sequences were derived from CD4+ or CD8+ T cells sorted from blood, sampled in a trial of the OX40 agonist ivuxolimab. The receptors were sampled from an adult with an advanced solid tumor such as melanoma, head and neck, liver or kidney cancer.

This clone was recorded once. The chain joins TRBV19 to TRBJ2-5; D gene uncertain. The tail of the sequence fits TRBJ2-7 better, so the J call may be wrong. CDR3 length: 14 residues. CDR1 and CDR2 from the germline V gene are LNHDA and SQIVND (reference sequence). The CDR3 here is CASTKRHPDYEQYF. The DNA of the CDR3 is TGTGCCAGTACCAAACGACATCCAGACTACGAGCAGTACTTC.

The chain joins TRBV2 to TRBJ1-1, with D maybe TRBD1 (5 bases). V was clipped by 7 bases and J by 0 bases, with 9 bases between them. The germline V gene has CDR1 SNHLY and CDR2 FYNNEI. The CDR3 consists of 13 residues. The DNA of the CDR3 is TGTGCCAGCAAAAGGGGATTGAACACTGAAGCTTTCTTT. Translating gives CASKRGLNTEAFF.

The chain recombines TRBV19 with TRBJ1-1; D unclear. The CDR3 is made up of 16 amino acids. Germline V gene lookup returns CDR1 LNHDA and CDR2 SQIVND (reference sequence). Trimming took 7 bases from V and 2 from J, leaving 20 bases between them. The CDR3 sequence is CASKEAVGQRNTEAFF. CDR3 sequence (DNA): TGTGCCAGTAAGGAGGCCGTCGGGCAGCGAAACACTGAAGCTTTCTTT.

The count of this clone is one. V usage is TRBV6-6 and J usage is TRBJ2-5; tentatively, D is TRBD1 (6 bases). TRBJ2-7 explains the end of the DNA better; the J call may be wrong. The germline V gene has CDR1 MNHNY and CDR2 SVGAGI (reference sequence). The CDR3 consists of 14 residues. The CDR3 reads CASINGQRSYEQYF. CDR3 nucleotide sequence: TGTGCCAGCATCAACGGACAGCGTTCCTACGAGCAGTACTTC.

V gene TRBV7-8 combines with J gene TRBJ1-2; D uncertain. V dropped 5 bases and J dropped 6 bases, with 19 bases sitting between them. This CDR3 contains 15 residues. From germline, CDR1 is SGHVS and CDR2 FQNEAQ. CDR3 sequence: CASSPRARSRHGYTF. CDR3 nucleotide sequence: TGTGCCAGCAGCCCCCGGGCCCGAAGTCGTCATGGCTACACCTTC.